Listed below are T cell receptor beta chains from one sample, sequenced in a study of T cell changes during pregnancy in multiple sclerosis. The repertoire was sequenced with immunoSEQ multiplex PCR; TCRdb's copy has only in-frame clones and lacks some. The sample consists of over 55,000 clones, about 92% of them appearing once. Sequenced here: peripheral blood, sampled in the first trimester of pregnancy. The origin of the receptors is a female donor with multiple sclerosis, enrolled in a pregnancy study. The CDR3 runs from the conserved cysteine through the conserved F or W. D genes are given only for firm matches. Clone size is stated in some rows and not others, as once, few, many or a class when expanded.

size,J,D,V,CDR3,DNA
-,TRBJ1-5,-,TRBV6-4,CASSDDGRSGNQPQHF,TGTGCCAGCAGTGATGATGGGAGATCGGGCAATCAGCCCCAGCATTTT
-,TRBJ2-3,-,TRBV25-1,CASVSDTGTDTQYF,TGTGCCAGCGTTTCGGACACGGGCACAGATACGCAGTATTTT
-,TRBJ2-1,-,TRBV27,CASTDRLGSNEQFF,TGTGCCAGCACCGACCGACTGGGGAGCAATGAGCAGTTCTTC
-,TRBJ2-5,TRBD1,TRBV5-1,CASSATGGETQYF,TGCGCCAGCAGCGCCACAGGGGGTGAGACCCAGTACTTC
-,TRBJ2-1,TRBD1,TRBV4-1,CASSQLGTGRNEQFF,TGCGCCAGCAGCCAATTAGGGACAGGCCGCAATGAGCAGTTCTTC
-,TRBJ2-7,TRBD2,TRBV4-2,CASSQLGRGGRDEQYF,TGTGCCAGCAGCCAACTCGGGAGGGGAGGGAGGGACGAGCAGTACTTC
-,TRBJ2-5,TRBD2,TRBV7-8,CASSFTSGGGRETQYF,TGTGCCAGCAGCTTCACTAGCGGGGGAGGGCGAGAGACCCAGTACTTC
-,TRBJ2-1,TRBD2,TRBV4-3,CASSQEGLAGGPREQFF,TGCGCCAGCAGCCAAGAGGGACTAGCGGGAGGGCCACGAGAGCAGTTCTTC
once,TRBJ2-5,TRBD2,TRBV6-1,CASSGRTSPRRETQYF,TGTGCCAGCAGTGGAAGGACTAGCCCCCGACGAGAGACCCAGTACTTC
-,TRBJ2-2,TRBD1,TRBV11-2,CASSSVDRGLRNTGELFF,TGTGCCAGCAGCTCCGTGGACAGGGGGCTGCGTAACACCGGGGAGCTGTTTTTT